The 3 T cell receptor beta chains below come from one sample, sequenced in a study of blood T cell repertoires in COVID-19. Method: immunoSEQ multiplex PCR; TCRdb's copy keeps in-frame clones and lacks some. The data show under 20,000 clones, 84% seen once. The sample consisted of peripheral blood. These receptors were taken from a human donor in a cohort sampled during active COVID-19.

This chain connects TRBV7-8 to TRBJ2-1; TRBD2 matches at 9 bases. The V segment lost 5 bases and the J segment 2 bases; nucleotides outside the gene matches: 7. CDR1 is SGHVS and CDR2 is FQNEAQ in the germline V gene. This CDR3 contains 16 residues. The DNA of the CDR3 is TGTGCCAGCAGCCAAAGGCGGGAGGGCCCCTACAATGAGCAGTTCTTC. Its protein product is CASSQRREGPYNEQFF.

The CDR3 DNA follows: TGTGCCAGCTTAGCGGGAGGGAGCCAGACCCAGTACTTC. This encodes CASLAGGSQTQYF. The rearrangement joins TRBV5-6 to TRBJ2-5; 11 bases align to TRBD2. After removal of 7 bases from V and 6 bases from J, the junction contained 5 bases not matched to a gene. CDR3 length: 13 amino acids. CDR1 and CDR2 (germline): SGHDT, YYEEEE. The entire variable domain, with the rest obtained from reference TRBV5-6 and TRBJ2-5, is as follows: DAGVTQSPTHLIKTRGQQVTLRCSPKSGHDTVSWYQQALGQGPQFIFQYYEEEERQRGNFPDRFSGHQFPNYSSELNVNALLLGDSALYLCASLAGGSQTQYFGPGTRLLVL.

DNA of the CDR3: TGCGACGAGCAATTTCACACCGGGGAGCTGTTTTTT. It yields the protein CDEQFHTGELFF. This chain uses TRBV10-1 with TRBJ2-2; D gene ambiguous. In germline, CDR1 is WNHNN, CDR2 SYGVQD (reference sequence). CDR3 length: 12 residues.